These T cell receptor beta chains were read from a single sample in a study of T cells in Graves' hyperthyroidism and ophthalmopathy. TCRdb re-analysed the multiplex PCR reads in MiXCR, keeping a single row per CDR3 protein. The sample contains around 580,000 distinct CDR3 sequences, about 45% of which appear only once. The sample consisted of peripheral blood or thyroid tissue (not recorded which). Source of these receptors: a woman younger than 30 with Graves' hyperthyroidism. Each CDR3 is given with its conserved first and last residue. Each record gives: J gene, D gene, clone size, V gene, CDR3 protein, CDR3 DNA. D genes are given only for firm matches. Clone sizes are given selectively: once, few, many, or a class where the clone is expanded.

TRBJ2-3 TRBD2 few TRBV9 CASSVTGTSGTDTQYF TGTGCCAGCAGCGTTACCGGGACTAGCGGGACAGATACGCAGTATTTT
TRBJ2-3 - - TRBV20-1 CSAQRRGTQYF TGCAGTGCGCAAAGGAGAGGGACGCAGTATTTT
TRBJ1-4 - - TRBV5-1 CASSLTSAVDRTNEKLFF TGCGCCAGCAGCTTGACATCGGCCGTGGACAGAACTAATGAAAAACTGTTTTTT
TRBJ2-5 TRBD1 many TRBV7-6 CASSLGQGNYGETQYF TGTGCCAGCAGCCTAGGACAGGGGAACTACGGAGAGACCCAGTACTTC
TRBJ1-5 TRBD1 - TRBV12-3/TRBV12-4 CASTIRGRGPGRFGQPQHF TGTGCCAGCACGATCAGGGGGAGGGGTCCAGGGCGATTCGGACAGCCCCAGCATTTT
TRBJ1-6 TRBD1 many TRBV20-1 CSARERGQGNSPLHF TGCAGTGCTAGAGAAAGGGGACAGGGGAATTCACCCCTCCACTTT
TRBJ2-5 TRBD1 - TRBV7-2 CASSLETGEVETQYF TGTGCCAGCAGCTTAGAGACAGGGGAGGTGGAGACCCAGTACTTC
TRBJ1-3 - many TRBV19 CASSPGRTSGNTIYF TGTGCCAGTAGTCCTGGACGAACCTCTGGAAACACCATATATTTT
TRBJ1-2 - many TRBV15 CATSIFAGVRYGYTF TGTGCCACCAGCATCTTCGCGGGGGTCCGTTATGGCTACACCTTC
TRBJ2-7 TRBD2 few TRBV30 CAWSEASGRYEQYF TGTGCCTGGAGCGAGGCTAGCGGGAGATACGAGCAGTACTTC
TRBJ1-2 - - TRBV20-1 CSADPGAGYTF TGCAGTGCTGACCCGGGGGCTGGCTACACCTTC
TRBJ1-3 - few TRBV12-3/TRBV12-4 CASSLIGGQNTIYF TGTGCCAGCAGTTTAATAGGGGGGCAAAACACCATATATTTT
TRBJ2-5 - many TRBV11-2 CASSPQGGARQETQYF TGTGCCAGCAGCCCCCAGGGGGGGGCGAGACAAGAGACCCAGTACTTC
TRBJ2-5 TRBD1 once TRBV12-3/TRBV12-4 CASRGTGETQYF TGTGCCAGCAGGGGGACAGGGGAGACCCAGTACTTC
TRBJ2-7 TRBD2 - TRBV15 CATSRGLAGGYEQYF TGTGCCACCAGCAGGGGACTAGCGGGAGGGTACGAGCAGTACTTC
TRBJ2-7 TRBD2 - TRBV6-1 CASSETSGRRDEQYF TGTGCCAGCAGCGAGACTAGCGGGAGGAGGGACGAGCAGTACTTC
TRBJ2-2 TRBD2 - TRBV10-2 CASSEREGPGELFF TGCGCCAGCAGTGAGCGGGAGGGTCCCGGGGAGCTGTTTTTT
TRBJ1-4 - - TRBV12-3/TRBV12-4 CASSDGLAGTRKLFF TGTGCCAGCAGTGACGGACTAGCGGGAACGAGGAAACTGTTTTTT
TRBJ1-5 TRBD1 many TRBV12-3/TRBV12-4 CASTFGQGNQPQHF TGTGCCAGCACCTTCGGACAGGGGAATCAGCCCCAGCATTTT
TRBJ2-7 - - TRBV6-5 CASKGVTGSDEQYF TGTGCCAGCAAGGGGGTAACGGGAAGCGACGAGCAGTACTTC
TRBJ2-1 - - TRBV7-9 CASSPGLNEQFF TGTGCCAGCAGCCCTGGACTCAATGAGCAGTTCTTC
TRBJ2-7 - many TRBV6-2/TRBV6-3 CASSSSTGNEQYF TGTGCCAGCAGTTCATCCACAGGGAACGAGCAGTACTTC
TRBJ2-7 TRBD1 - TRBV7-2 CASSQMGQGVYEQYF TGTGCCAGCAGCCAAATGGGACAGGGAGTCTACGAGCAGTACTTC
TRBJ1-3 - - TRBV9 CASSQAVGESGNTIYF TGTGCCAGCAGCCAAGCCGTAGGGGAATCTGGAAACACCATATATTTT
TRBJ2-2 - many TRBV5-1 CASSYLPQDNTGELFF TGCGCCAGCAGCTACCTCCCACAGGATAACACCGGGGAGCTGTTTTTT
TRBJ1-1 TRBD1 many TRBV20-1 CSATQNQDRGHNEAFF TGCAGTGCCACCCAGAATCAGGACAGGGGGCATAATGAAGCTTTCTTT
TRBJ2-7 TRBD1 - TRBV6-1 CASRQGSDEQYF TGTGCCAGTAGACAGGGTTCCGACGAGCAGTACTTC
TRBJ2-7 - - TRBV24-1 CATSDSADLGYEQYF TGTGCCACCAGTGACTCCGCGGACCTGGGCTACGAGCAGTACTTC
TRBJ2-7 TRBD2 many TRBV15 CATSRGGLAAYEQYF TGTGCCACCAGCAGAGGGGGACTAGCGGCCTACGAGCAGTACTTC
TRBJ2-3 TRBD2 - TRBV10-2 CASSELAGHTDTQYF TGCGCCAGCAGTGAACTAGCGGGTCACACAGATACGCAGTATTTT
TRBJ2-7 - many TRBV29-1 CSVLRGPESYEQYF TGCAGCGTCCTCCGGGGGCCTGAGTCCTACGAGCAGTACTTC
TRBJ1-1 - few TRBV4-2 CASSQLTVNTEAFF TGTGCCAGCAGCCAACTGACAGTGAACACTGAAGCTTTCTTT
TRBJ2-2 TRBD2 many TRBV20-1 CSTAGGNTGELFF TGCAGTACCGCGGGGGGAAACACCGGGGAGCTGTTTTTT
TRBJ2-5 TRBD2 many TRBV12-3/TRBV12-4 CASSFGGGLAVQYF TGTGCCAGCAGTTTCGGGGGGGGACTAGCGGTCCAGTACTTC
TRBJ1-3 - - TRBV20-1 CSARDLVQGGNTIYF TGCAGTGCTAGAGATCTGGTCCAGGGGGGAAACACCATATATTTT
TRBJ2-7 - - TRBV29-1 CSVKEWDYEQYF TGCAGCGTTAAGGAGTGGGACTACGAGCAGTACTTC
TRBJ1-6 - - TRBV7-8 CASSSPSDNSPLHF TGTGCCAGCAGCTCACCTTCGGATAATTCACCCCTCCACTTT
TRBJ2-7 TRBD2 many TRBV2 CASRRLAAYYEQYF TGTGCCAGCAGGAGACTAGCGGCGTACTACGAGCAGTACTTC
TRBJ1-1 - many TRBV5-6 CASSYPENTEAFF TGTGCCAGCAGCTATCCGGAGAACACTGAAGCTTTCTTT
TRBJ1-5 - many TRBV20-1 CSATRPTGANSEPQHF TGCAGTGCTACCCGACCAACCGGGGCTAATAGTGAGCCCCAGCATTTT
TRBJ1-2 TRBD1 many TRBV7-9 CASSPGTDAGSYTF TGTGCCAGCAGTCCCGGGACAGACGCCGGGAGCTACACCTTC
TRBJ1-1 - many TRBV3-1 CASSQDLVGRTEAFF TGTGCCAGCAGCCAAGACCTAGTCGGGCGCACTGAAGCTTTCTTT
TRBJ2-5 TRBD2 - TRBV7-2 CASSSAPPTGGGETQYF TGTGCCAGCAGCTCCGCACCGCCAACGGGAGGGGGAGAGACCCAGTACTTC
TRBJ2-5 TRBD2 few TRBV25-1 CASSQTSGKRGETQYF TGTGCCAGCAGTCAGACTAGCGGGAAGAGGGGAGAGACCCAGTACTTC
TRBJ2-2 TRBD2 - TRBV19 CASSGTSSGELLF TGTGCCAGTAGCGGGACTAGTTCCGGGGAGCTGCTTTTT
TRBJ2-7 - many TRBV7-2 CASSLEKISGEQYF TGTGCCAGCAGCTTAGAGAAGATTTCAGGCGAGCAGTACTTC
TRBJ1-1 - many TRBV19 CASSKRSRDTREAFF TGTGCCAGTAGTAAACGCAGCCGGGACACTAGGGAAGCTTTCTTT